The rows below give T cell receptor beta chains drawn from one sample of a study of blood T cell repertoires in COVID-19. Measured with immunoSEQ multiplex PCR; TCRdb has only the in-frame clones, and not every one. The table includes around 170,000 clones, roughly 87% detected once. Sequencing was performed on PBMCs or T cells enriched from blood (not recorded which). The receptors stem from a woman aged 50 to 60 who had recovered from COVID-19. The CDR3 runs from the conserved cysteine through the conserved F or W. D genes are given only for firm matches.

16,-,TRBV5-5,TRBJ2-5,CASSLGPGAGEETQYF
15,TRBD1,TRBV19,TRBJ1-5,CASSRQGDSNQPQHF
17,-,TRBV15,TRBJ2-5,CATSREEGSRMEETQYF
18,TRBD1,TRBV19,TRBJ2-1,CASSKGALDAVSYNEQFF
15,TRBD1,TRBV6-5,TRBJ1-3,CASSRGSGSGNTIYF
15,TRBD2,TRBV20-1,TRBJ2-7,CSASGTGGSSYEQYF
14,-,TRBV11-3,TRBJ2-3,CASTGPSHSDTQYF
16,-,TRBV11-2,TRBJ2-6,CASSPQGGSGANVLTF
15,-,TRBV28,TRBJ2-7,CASRADRQGGYEQYF
14,-,TRBV2,TRBJ2-1,CASNGKGVYNEQFF
15,TRBD1,TRBV3-1/TRBV3-2,TRBJ1-2,CASSLGAGGNDGYTF
14,-,TRBV28,TRBJ1-2,CASSASGTDYGYTF
12,-,TRBV9,TRBJ1-6,CASSGQDSPLHF
13,-,TRBV7-9,TRBJ2-5,CASSLFGQETQYF
13,-,TRBV28,TRBJ2-3,CASREQGLDTQYF
18,TRBD2,TRBV27,TRBJ2-5,CASSPLAGEPLHKETQYF
13,TRBD1,TRBV30,TRBJ1-5,CAWATGGGQPQHF
15,-,TRBV19,TRBJ1-4,CASSIGAATNEKLFF
16,-,TRBV4-2,TRBJ1-3,CASSQDRTLSGNTIYF
17,TRBD2,TRBV7-2,TRBJ2-3,CASPLESGSGVGDTQYF
13,TRBD2,TRBV19,TRBJ2-3,CASGTSGPDTQYF
14,-,TRBV10-3,TRBJ2-1,CAITAVSSINEQFF
17,TRBD2,TRBV18,TRBJ2-2,CASSPGTSLAGAGELFF
15,TRBD2,TRBV7-2,TRBJ2-7,CASRTPGLASSEQYF
15,-,TRBV3-1/TRBV3-2,TRBJ1-3,CASSRPGTTGNTIYF
15,TRBD1,TRBV19,TRBJ2-1,CASSIGDSSYNEQFF
15,-,TRBV10-3,TRBJ1-5,CAISEDTASNQPQHF
13,-,TRBV7-9,TRBJ2-2,CASSFYSTGELFF